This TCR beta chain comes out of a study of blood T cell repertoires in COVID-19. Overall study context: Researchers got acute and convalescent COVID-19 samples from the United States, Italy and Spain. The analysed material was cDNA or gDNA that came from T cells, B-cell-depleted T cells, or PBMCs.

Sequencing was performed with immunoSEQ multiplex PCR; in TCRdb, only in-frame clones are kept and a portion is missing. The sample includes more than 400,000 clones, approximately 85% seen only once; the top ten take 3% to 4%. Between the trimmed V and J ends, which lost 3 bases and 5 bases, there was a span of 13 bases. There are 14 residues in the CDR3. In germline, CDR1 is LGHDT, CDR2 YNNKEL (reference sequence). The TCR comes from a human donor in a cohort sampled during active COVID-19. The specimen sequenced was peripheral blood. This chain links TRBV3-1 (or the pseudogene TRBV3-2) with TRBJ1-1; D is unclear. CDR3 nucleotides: TGTGCCAGCAGCCATCACCAGCAACAGACTGAAGCTTTCTTT. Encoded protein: CASSHHQQQTEAFF.